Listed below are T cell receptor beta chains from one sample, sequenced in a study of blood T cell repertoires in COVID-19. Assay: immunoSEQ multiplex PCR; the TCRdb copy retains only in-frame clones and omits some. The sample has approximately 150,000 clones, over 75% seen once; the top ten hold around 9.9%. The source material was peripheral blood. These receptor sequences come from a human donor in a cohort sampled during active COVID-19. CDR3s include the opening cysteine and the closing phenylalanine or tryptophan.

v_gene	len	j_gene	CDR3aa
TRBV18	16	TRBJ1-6	CASSPPTGVRNSPLHF
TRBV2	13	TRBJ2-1	CASRARDINEQFF
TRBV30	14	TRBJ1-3	CAWGTANSGNTIYF
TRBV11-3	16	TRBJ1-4	CASTRGQNATNEKLFF
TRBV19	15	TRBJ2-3	CASTPGGGAPDTQYF
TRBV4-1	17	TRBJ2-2	CASSQDPGGANTGELFF
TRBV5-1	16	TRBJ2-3	CASKGLAGVGTDTQYF
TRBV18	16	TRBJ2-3	CASSPGLAGNTDTQYF
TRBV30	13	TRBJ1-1	CACVRFGGTEAFF
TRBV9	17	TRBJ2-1	CASSVDEGGLAYNEQFF
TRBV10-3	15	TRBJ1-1	CAISESTGGGTEAFF
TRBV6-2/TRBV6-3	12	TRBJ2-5	CASSYRVETQYF
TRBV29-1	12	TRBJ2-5	CSAWGRGETQYF
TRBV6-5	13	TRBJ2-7	CASRETGRYEQYF
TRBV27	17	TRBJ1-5	CASSLSPRGSINQPQHF
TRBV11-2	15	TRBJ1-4	CASSFAGATNEKLFF
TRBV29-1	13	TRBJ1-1	CSVAGQENTEAFF
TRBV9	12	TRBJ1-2	CASSGAEDGYTF
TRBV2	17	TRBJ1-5	CASSEGSGQGHNQPQHF
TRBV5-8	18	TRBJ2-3	CASTPLQELAGGTDTQYF
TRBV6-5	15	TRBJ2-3	CASNKRGTGEDTQYF
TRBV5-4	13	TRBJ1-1	CASSVDRAVLAFF
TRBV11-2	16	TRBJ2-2	CASSFRGQLNTGELFF
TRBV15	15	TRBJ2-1	CATSRDYSGVDEQFF
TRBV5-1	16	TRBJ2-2	CASSIGQGARAGELFF